This T cell receptor (beta chain) was identified during a study of T-cell memory formation after mild COVID-19 (TCRdb year 2021). Some background on the complete study: TCR sequence clusters from the two donors were largely donor specific. In a couple of donors, T-cell clones that expanded and contracted after mild COVID-19 were tracked by sequencing TCRalpha and TCRbeta repertoires over time. Two young, previously healthy adult volunteers, one female and one male, were included in the cohort.

The paper as a whole reports these results and caveats: Some responding clones were found in pre-infection memory, which suggests that pre-existing cross-reactive memory T cells took part in the SARS-CoV-2 response. Contracting CD4+ clones appeared mostly in the CM and EM memory subsets, whereas CD8+ clones were enriched in EMRA. The study included only a couple of mild cases, and larger cohorts that include severe cases with pre-infection samples were judged to be necessary. Clones contracting from day 15 to 85 had balanced CD4/CD8 phenotypes, while a second wave expanding from day 15 to 37 was biased towards CD4+. SARS-CoV-2 specificity of the second-wave clones peaking on day 37 was not confirmed.

Ficoll-Paque density gradient centrifugation was the method used to isolate PBMCs. As concerns this clonotype: This clone's antigen is unknown. Base qualities are not recorded, but no much larger clone differs from it by a single base.

The CDR3 covers 14 residues, taking in both the cysteine and the phenylalanine. Only the CDR3 part of the read is kept: 42 bases, read in frame from the first base. The V and J ends are trimmed by 5 bases and 7 bases, leaving 15 bases between them. Sequencer: Illumina NovaSeq 6000. TCRalpha and TCRbeta cDNA libraries were constructed by 5'RACE with constant-segment primers, with sample barcodes and unique molecular identifiers being introduced. RNA was extracted from every sample with Trizol reagent. Library amplification was performed in two PCR steps, and a second sample barcode and Illumina TruSeq adapters were introduced in the second step. Sequencing of libraries was performed on an Illumina NovaSeq with 2 x 150 bp paired-end reads. The study's processing was this. Demultiplexing of reads and collapsing into UMI-guided consensus sequences were performed with migec v1.2.7. Using mixcr v2.1.11, the UMI consensuses were aligned to TRA and TRB V and J templates and assembled into clonotypes. A clonotype was counted as expanded or contracted only if both edgeR and NoisET called the change significant, with noise models trained on biological replicates. For edgeR calls, a false discovery rate-adjusted p below 0.01 and a log2 fold-change threshold of 1 were applied. As an exploratory analysis of dynamics, max-normalized trajectories of the 1000 most abundant clonotypes were examined by PCA with hierarchical clustering. Separately sequenced CD4+ and CD8+ repertoires were used to assign a CD4 or CD8 phenotype to each responding clone. TCRdb reprocessed the public reads (quality trimming at Q25 with fastp, clone calling with MiXCR) and kept in-frame beta chains. Entries are consolidated by CDR3 protein sequence, retaining the most common genes and DNA. The V and J calls come from TCRdb's annotation, not from the publication. The sample has under 350,000 distinct CDR3 sequences on record, roughly 15% of them singletons. The ten largest make up 22% of the sample.

The sequence came from a man in his late teens or twenties who had mild COVID-19 (a few samples of this study predate the infection). The sample titles of this study are shuffled in the database, so cell type and time point are left out; the donor was told from shared clones. Sequencing used PBMCs or a T cell subset sorted from them (not recorded which). The sequence links TRBV12-3 or TRBV12-4 to TRBJ1-5; the D gene is unclear. Read as DNA, the sequence is TGTGCCAGCAGTAACCGGGAAAATCGCCAGCCCCAGCATTTT. Its translation is CASSNRENRQPQHF.